Each of the 13 T cell receptor beta chains below was sequenced from the same sample in a study of CD8 T cells in ankylosing spondylitis. Study-level points and caveats: A TCR beta motif of 7 or 8 highly homologous variants appeared characteristic of ankylosing spondylitis blood.

Their antigens are not known. TCRdb passed the 5' RACE reads through MiXCR, listing each CDR3 protein once. The sample consists of roughly 370,000 distinct CDR3 sequences, 20% to 25% of them appearing once. Sequenced input: blood, either unsorted or a sorted T cell fraction (not recorded which). These receptors all stem from a male donor with ankylosing spondylitis.

For this clonotype: The junction does not match germline at one end; this may be a read error. The V and J genes are TRBV7-7 and TRBJ2-5; 11 nucleotides match TRBD2. This CDR3 has 15 residues. Germline loops: CDR1 SSHAT, CDR2 FNYEAQ (reference sequence). The CDR3 DNA sequence: TGTGCCAGCAGCATAGCGGGAGGGCCCTCAGAGACCCAGTACTTC. Encoded protein: CASSIAGGPSETQYF.

This clonotype appeared a few times. The chain is built from TRBV7-9 and TRBJ2-3, with D unclear. Germline CDR1 reads SEHNR; CDR2 reads FQNEAQ (reference sequence). The CDR3 spans 15 residues. Trimming took off 6 bases at V and 0 bases at J, with 13 bases between the two ends. CDR3 protein: CASRPPDPSTDTQYF. The CDR3 DNA is TGTGCCAGCAGGCCCCCAGACCCAAGCACAGATACGCAGTATTTT.

The CDR3 loop reads CASSRTGRENIQYF. In nucleotides, the CDR3 is TGTGCCAGCTCCCGGACAGGGAGGGAAAACATTCAGTACTTC. The rearrangement uses TRBV25-1 and TRBJ2-4; possibly TRBD1 for D (8 bases). This CDR3 has 14 residues. The germline gives CDR1 MGHDK, CDR2 SYGVNS. V lost 8 bases, J lost 5 bases, and 16 bases lay in between.

The table lists this clonotype with a few counts. Written as DNA, the CDR3 is TGTGCCAGTAGTCCTCGAGACCTGGGGCAAGAGACCCAGTACTTC. Translation: CASSPRDLGQETQYF. The gene calls are TRBV19 and TRBJ2-5; D call uncertain. Germline-derived CDR1 and CDR2 are LNHDA and SQIVND (reference sequence). The CDR3 is made up of 15 amino acids. V lost 5 bases to trimming and J lost 2 bases, with 15 bases between them.

In its sample, this clonotype was seen a few times. The chain recombines TRBV11-3 with TRBJ2-1, with 9 bases lining up with TRBD2. The CDR3 totals 15 residues. V was pared by 5 bases and J by 5 bases, with 7 bases of the junction left unmatched. Germline assignment: CDR1 SGHNT and CDR2 YENEEA. Here the CDR3 reads CASSAGGAAHNEQFF. The CDR3 coding sequence is TGTGCCAGCAGCGCGGGGGGGGCGGCCCACAATGAGCAGTTCTTC.

This clonotype came up a few times. The CDR3 protein is CASSFQGNTQYF. The CDR3 region has the DNA TGTGCCAGCAGTTTCCAGGGGAATACGCAGTATTTT. This chain links TRBV12-3 or TRBV12-4 with TRBJ2-3; perhaps TRBD1 as D (6 bases). V lost 3 bases to trimming and J lost 7 bases, with 8 bases between them. The CDR3 totals 12 residues.

The chain employs TRBV11-2 and TRBJ1-6; no clear D gene. This CDR3 has 12 residues. V was trimmed by 2 bases and J by 8 bases, leaving 4 bases between them. CDR1 and CDR2 from the germline V gene are SGHAT and FQNNGV. The CDR3 nucleotides read TGTGCCAGCAGCTTATCCCATTCACCCCTCCACTTT. Amino acids: CASSLSHSPLHF.

For the CDR3, the DNA is TGTGCCAGCAGCCGAAATAGCGGCTCCGTCTCCTACGAGCAGTACTTC. It translates to CASSRNSGSVSYEQYF. The genes are TRBV3-1 and TRBJ2-7; tentatively, D is TRBD2 (6 bases). This CDR3 comprises 16 residues. Trimming took off 4 bases at V and 0 bases at J, with 16 bases between the two ends. The germline gives CDR1 LGHDT, CDR2 YNNKEL (reference sequence).

The J gene is TRBJ2-3, the V gene TRBV30, with 10 positions matching TRBD2. The germline V gene encodes CDR1 GTSNPN and CDR2 SVGIG (reference sequence). The CDR3 loop spans 14 amino acids. With V trimmed by 1 base and J by 13 bases, 11 bases remained unmatched. The CDR3 DNA reads as TGTGCCTGGAGTGCTGGGGGTGGAGCGGGAGGGGAGTATTTT. Translated, it gives CAWSAGGGAGGEYF.

This clonotype occurred a few times. The chain is built from TRBV20-1 and TRBJ2-3; D call uncertain. This CDR3 is built from 14 residues. Looked up from germline, CDR1 is DFQATT and CDR2 is SNEGSKA (reference sequence). V gave up 3 bases and J gave up 0 bases, with 10 bases separating them. The CDR3 DNA is TGCAGTGCTAGTAGGGTTTATAGCACAGATACGCAGTATTTT. This gives the protein CSASRVYSTDTQYF.

J is TRBJ2-5 and V is TRBV12-3 or TRBV12-4, with 10 bases aligning to TRBD2. This CDR3 is built from 17 residues. J gave up 1 base and V 1 base, and 6 bases lay outside the gene matches. CDR3 amino acids: CASSLGLAGVVQETQYF. The DNA for the CDR3 is TGTGCCAGCAGTTTAGGGCTAGCGGGAGTCGTCCAAGAGACCCAGTACTTC.

The chain links TRBV5-1 to TRBJ2-2, with TRBD2 identical over 8 bases. J lost 7 bases, V lost 0 bases, and 8 bases had no gene match. The CDR3 runs to 16 residues. The germline CDR1 and CDR2 sequences are SGHRS and YFSETQ. The DNA for the CDR3 is TGCGCCAGCAGCTTGGTGGCTAGCGGGCCAGTCGGGGAGCTGTTTTTT. It yields the protein CASSLVASGPVGELFF.

The chain joins TRBV11-3 to TRBJ2-6; TRBD2 might be the D (5 bases). CDR1 SGHNT and CDR2 YENEEA come from the germline V gene. The CDR3 has 14 amino acids. Between the trimmed V and J ends, which lost 5 bases and 4 bases, there was a span of 9 bases. The CDR3 region is CASSRDLGANVLTF. The CDR3 DNA is TGTGCCAGCAGCCGGGATTTGGGGGCCAACGTCCTGACTTTC.